These 4 T cell receptor beta chains came from one sample sequenced in a study of human T cells and chemical hapten exposure. Using its own MiXCR run on the RACE reads, TCRdb lists one record per CDR3 protein. The data show more than 70,000 distinct CDR3 sequences, approximately 10% seen once. Stated time point: patch test 2, 6 weeks after DPC sensitization. Stated treatment: therapeutic diphenylcyclopropenone sensitization with weekly scalp DPC. The sequences come from whole blood, collected in connection with sensitization to the hapten diphenylcyclopropenone (DPC). These receptors all come from a man between 18 and 35 years old with alopecia areata. Some clones in this sample may be carry-over from other donors' samples.

The chain uses TRBV4-3 and TRBJ1-2, with 9 positions matching TRBD1. The CDR3 has 14 residues. V shed 3 bases, J shed 4 bases, and the junction held 3 bases outside the gene matches. Germline assignment: CDR1 LGHNA and CDR2 YSLEER. The DNA of the CDR3 is TGCGCCAGCAGCCAGAACAGGGGGCCCTATGGCTACACCTTC. It yields the protein CASSQNRGPYGYTF.

This clonotype appeared many times. V is TRBV7-3 and J is TRBJ2-1; TRBD2 matches 9 bases. V shed 5 bases and J 6 bases; nucleotides not matched to a gene: 5. The CDR3 has 14 residues. In germline, CDR1 is SGHTA, CDR2 FQGTGA. CDR3 in DNA: TGTGCCAGCAGCGCGGGACTAGCTGGCAATGAGCAGTTCTTC. This sequence encodes CASSAGLAGNEQFF. Full variable domain (missing parts from reference TRBV7-3 and TRBJ2-1): GAGVSQTPSNKVTEKGKYVELRCDPISGHTALYWYRQSLGQGPEFLIYFQGTGAADDSGLPNDRFFAVRPEGSVSTLKIQRTERGDSAVYLCASSAGLAGNEQFFGPGTRLTVL.

This chain links TRBV25-1 with TRBJ1-1; TRBD1 matches at 7 bases. The CDR3 totals 12 residues. Germline V CDR1 and CDR2: MGHDK, SYGVNS. Trimming took 6 bases from V and 11 from J; bases not matched to a gene: 9. This CDR3 is CASRWARGQAFF. For the CDR3, the DNA is TGTGCCAGCAGATGGGCCCGGGGACAGGCTTTCTTT.

The V call is TRBV28, the J call TRBJ2-2; D gene unclear. Trimming shortened V by 6 bases and J by 5 bases, and 4 bases separated the two germline ends. The CDR3 is made up of 11 amino acids. Germline CDR1 MDHEN, CDR2 SYDVKM. The CDR3, as DNA: TGTGCCAGCAGCTTAACCGGGGAGCTGTTTTTT. Encoded protein: CASSLTGELFF. Variable domain in full (rest from reference TRBV28 and TRBJ2-2): DVKVTQSSRYLVKRTGEKVFLECVQDMDHENMFWYRQDPGLGLRLIYFSYDVKMKEKGDIPEGYSVSREKKERFSLILESASTNQTSMYLCASSLTGELFFGEGSRLTVL.